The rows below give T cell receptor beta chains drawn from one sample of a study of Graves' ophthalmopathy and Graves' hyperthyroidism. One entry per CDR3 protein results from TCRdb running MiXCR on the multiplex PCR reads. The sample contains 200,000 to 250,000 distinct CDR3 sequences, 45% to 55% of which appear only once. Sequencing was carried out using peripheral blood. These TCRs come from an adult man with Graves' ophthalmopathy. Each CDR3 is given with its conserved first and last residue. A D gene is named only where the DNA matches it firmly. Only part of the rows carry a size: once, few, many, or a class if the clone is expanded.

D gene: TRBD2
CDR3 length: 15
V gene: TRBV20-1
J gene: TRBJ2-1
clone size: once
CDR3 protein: CSARPTSGNYNEQFF
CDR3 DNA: TGCAGTGCTAGGCCGACTAGCGGGAACTACAATGAGCAGTTCTTC

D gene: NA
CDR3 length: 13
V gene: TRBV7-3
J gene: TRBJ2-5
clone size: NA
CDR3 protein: CASSLSTPETQYF
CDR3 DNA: TGTGCCAGCAGCTTGTCCACCCCAGAGACCCAGTACTTC

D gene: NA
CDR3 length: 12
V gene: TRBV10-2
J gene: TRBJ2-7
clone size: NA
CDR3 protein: CASSESTGEQYF
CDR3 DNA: TGCGCCAGCAGTGAGTCGACGGGGGAGCAGTACTTC

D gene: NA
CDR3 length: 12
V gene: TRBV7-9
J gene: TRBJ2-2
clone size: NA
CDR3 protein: CASSLGSRELFF
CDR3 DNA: TGCGCCAGCAGCTTGGGATCCAGGGAGCTGTTTTTT

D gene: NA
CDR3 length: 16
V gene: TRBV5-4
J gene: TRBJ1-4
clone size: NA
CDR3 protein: CASSASIRGRNEKLFF
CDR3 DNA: TGTGCCAGCAGCGCCTCGATACGGGGGCGTAATGAAAAACTGTTTTTT

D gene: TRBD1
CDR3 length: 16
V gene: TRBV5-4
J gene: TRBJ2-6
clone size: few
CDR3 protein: CASSLQGAYGANVLTF
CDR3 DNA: TGTGCCAGCAGCTTACAGGGGGCGTATGGGGCCAACGTCCTGACTTTC

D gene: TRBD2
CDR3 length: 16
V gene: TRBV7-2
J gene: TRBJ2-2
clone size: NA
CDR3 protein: CASSYTGTSGRGELFF
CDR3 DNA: TGTGCCAGCAGCTACACCGGGACTAGCGGGAGGGGGGAGCTGTTTTTT

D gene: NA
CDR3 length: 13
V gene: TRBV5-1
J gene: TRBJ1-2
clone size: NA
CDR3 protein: CASSEDSNYGYTF
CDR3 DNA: TGCGCCAGCAGCGAGGACAGCAACTATGGCTACACCTTC

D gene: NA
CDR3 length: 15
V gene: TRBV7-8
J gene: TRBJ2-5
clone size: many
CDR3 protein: CASSPEGGGWETQYF
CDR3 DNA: TGTGCCAGCAGCCCAGAGGGAGGCGGCTGGGAGACCCAGTACTTC

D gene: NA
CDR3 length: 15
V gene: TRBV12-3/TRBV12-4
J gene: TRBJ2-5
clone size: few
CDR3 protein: CASSSQTANQETQYF
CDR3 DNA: TGTGCCAGCAGTTCCCAGACAGCAAACCAAGAGACCCAGTACTTC

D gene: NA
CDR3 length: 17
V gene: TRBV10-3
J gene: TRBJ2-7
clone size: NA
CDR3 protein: CAVSESPDSPSSYEQYF
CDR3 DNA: TGTGCCGTCAGTGAGTCCCCCGACAGCCCTAGCTCCTACGAGCAGTACTTC

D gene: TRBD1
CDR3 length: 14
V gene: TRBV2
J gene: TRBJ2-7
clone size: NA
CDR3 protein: CASRPRTGGYEQYF
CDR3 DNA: TGTGCCAGCAGGCCTCGGACAGGGGGCTACGAGCAGTACTTC

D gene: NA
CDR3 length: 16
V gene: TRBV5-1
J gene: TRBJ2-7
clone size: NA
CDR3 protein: CASSLGGPGSSYEQYF
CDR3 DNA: TGCGCCAGCAGCTTGGGAGGGCCCGGGAGCTCCTACGAGCAGTACTTC

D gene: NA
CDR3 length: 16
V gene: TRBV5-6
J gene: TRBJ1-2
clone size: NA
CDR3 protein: CASSSLRDTTNYGYTF
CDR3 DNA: TGTGCCAGCAGCTCCCTACGGGACACTACTAACTATGGCTACACCTTC

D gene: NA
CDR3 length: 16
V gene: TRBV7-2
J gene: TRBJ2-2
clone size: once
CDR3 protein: CASSVTSTVNTGELFF
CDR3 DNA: TGTGCCAGCAGCGTAACGTCCACAGTGAACACCGGGGAGCTGTTTTTT

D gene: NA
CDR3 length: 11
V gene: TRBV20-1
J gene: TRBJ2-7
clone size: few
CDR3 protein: CSASRNYEQYF
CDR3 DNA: TGCAGTGCTAGCCGGAACTACGAGCAGTACTTC

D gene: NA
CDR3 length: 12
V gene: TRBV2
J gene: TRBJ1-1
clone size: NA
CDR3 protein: CASRPSATEAFF
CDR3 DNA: TGTGCCAGCAGGCCCTCCGCTACAGAAGCTTTCTTT

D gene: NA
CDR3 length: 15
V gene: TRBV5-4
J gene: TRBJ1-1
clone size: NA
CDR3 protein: CASSLEEGLGTEAFF
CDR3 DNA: TGTGCCAGCAGCTTGGAAGAGGGGCTGGGCACTGAAGCTTTCTTT

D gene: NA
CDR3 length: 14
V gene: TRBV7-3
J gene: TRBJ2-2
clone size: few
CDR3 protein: CASSLGQYTGELFF
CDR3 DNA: TGTGCCAGCAGCTTAGGACAGTACACCGGGGAGCTGTTTTTT

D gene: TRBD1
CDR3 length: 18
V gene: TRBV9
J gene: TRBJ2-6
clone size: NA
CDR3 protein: CASSVGQGAPSGANVLTF
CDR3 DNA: TGTGCCAGCAGCGTAGGACAGGGGGCGCCGTCTGGGGCCAACGTCCTGACTTTC

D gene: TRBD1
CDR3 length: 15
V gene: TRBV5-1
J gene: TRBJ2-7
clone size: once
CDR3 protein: CASSSGTGVSYEQYF
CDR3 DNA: TGCGCCAGCAGCTCCGGGACAGGGGTCTCCTACGAGCAGTACTTC

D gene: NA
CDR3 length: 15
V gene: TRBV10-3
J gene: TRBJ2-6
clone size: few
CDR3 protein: CAISRGDSGANVLTF
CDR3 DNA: TGTGCCATCAGTAGGGGCGACTCTGGGGCCAACGTCCTGACTTTC

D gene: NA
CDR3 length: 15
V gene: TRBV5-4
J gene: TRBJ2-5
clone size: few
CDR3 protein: CASSLAQGGGETQYF
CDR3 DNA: TGTGCCAGCAGCTTGGCCCAGGGTGGTGGAGAGACCCAGTACTTC

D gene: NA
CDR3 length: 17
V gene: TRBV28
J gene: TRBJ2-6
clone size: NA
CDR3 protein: CASSLRGLDSGANVLTF
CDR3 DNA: TGTGCCAGCAGTTTAAGGGGACTTGACTCTGGGGCCAACGTCCTGACTTTC

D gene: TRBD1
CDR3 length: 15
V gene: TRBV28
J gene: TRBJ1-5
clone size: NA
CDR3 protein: CASRLGTAKNQPQHF
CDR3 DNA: TGTGCCAGCAGACTCGGGACAGCTAAGAATCAGCCCCAGCATTTT

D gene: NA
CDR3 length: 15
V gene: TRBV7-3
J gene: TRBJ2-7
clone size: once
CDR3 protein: CASSLGAGAGYEQYF
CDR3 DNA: TGTGCCAGCAGCTTAGGGGCAGGGGCGGGCTACGAGCAGTACTTC

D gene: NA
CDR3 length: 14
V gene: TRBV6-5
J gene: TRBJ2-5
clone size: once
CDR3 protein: CASSPVGSQETQYF
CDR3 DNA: TGTGCCAGCAGTCCAGTGGGAAGCCAAGAGACCCAGTACTTC

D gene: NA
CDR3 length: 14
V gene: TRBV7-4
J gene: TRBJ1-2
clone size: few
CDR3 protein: CASSPAAANYGYTF
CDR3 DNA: TGTGCCAGCAGCCCCGCGGCAGCTAACTATGGCTACACCTTC

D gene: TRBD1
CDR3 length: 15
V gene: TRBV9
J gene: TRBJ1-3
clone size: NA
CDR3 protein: CASSAGEGAGNTIYF
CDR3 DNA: TGTGCCAGCAGCGCCGGAGAGGGGGCAGGAAACACCATATATTTT

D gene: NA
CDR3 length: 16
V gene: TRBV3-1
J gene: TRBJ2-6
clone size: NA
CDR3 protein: CASSHTRGSGANVLTF
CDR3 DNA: TGTGCCAGCAGCCACACCAGGGGTTCTGGGGCCAACGTCCTGACTTTC

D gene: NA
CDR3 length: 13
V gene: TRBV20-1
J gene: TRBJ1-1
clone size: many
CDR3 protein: CSARGDPGTEAFF
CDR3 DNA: TGCAGTGCTAGGGGCGACCCTGGGACTGAAGCTTTCTTT

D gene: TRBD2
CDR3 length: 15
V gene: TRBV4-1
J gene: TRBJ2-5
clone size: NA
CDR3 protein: CASSQDREGPGTQYF
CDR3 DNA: TGCGCCAGCAGCCAAGATCGGGAGGGGCCAGGGACCCAGTACTTC

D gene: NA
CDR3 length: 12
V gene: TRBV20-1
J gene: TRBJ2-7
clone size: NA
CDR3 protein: CSASDTYGEQYF
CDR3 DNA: TGCAGTGCTTCGGACACGTACGGCGAGCAGTACTTC

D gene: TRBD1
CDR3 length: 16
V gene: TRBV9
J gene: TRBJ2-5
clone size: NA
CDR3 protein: CASSAYPGQGQETQYF
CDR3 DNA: TGTGCCAGCAGCGCCTACCCGGGACAGGGTCAAGAGACCCAGTACTTC

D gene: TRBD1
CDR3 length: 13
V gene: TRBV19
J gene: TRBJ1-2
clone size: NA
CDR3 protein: CASSDRVLRGYTF
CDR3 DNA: TGTGCCAGTAGTGACAGGGTCCTTCGTGGCTACACCTTC

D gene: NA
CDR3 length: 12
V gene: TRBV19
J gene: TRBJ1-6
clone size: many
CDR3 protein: CASSGGNSPLHF
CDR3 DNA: TGTGCCAGTAGTGGGGGGAATTCACCCCTCCACTTT

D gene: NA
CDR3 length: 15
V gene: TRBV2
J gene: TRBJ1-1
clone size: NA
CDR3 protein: CASSAGGTKNTEAFF
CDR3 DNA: TGTGCCAGCAGTGCTGGGGGGACAAAGAACACTGAAGCTTTCTTT

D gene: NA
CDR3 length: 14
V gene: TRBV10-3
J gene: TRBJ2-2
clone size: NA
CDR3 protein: CASSYVGYTGELFF
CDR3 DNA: TGTGCCAGCAGTTACGTAGGGTACACCGGGGAGCTGTTTTTT

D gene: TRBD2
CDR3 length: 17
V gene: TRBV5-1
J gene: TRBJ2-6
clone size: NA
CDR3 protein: CASSSGLAGSGANVLTF
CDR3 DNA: TGCGCCAGCAGCTCAGGACTAGCCGGCTCTGGGGCCAACGTCCTGACTTTC

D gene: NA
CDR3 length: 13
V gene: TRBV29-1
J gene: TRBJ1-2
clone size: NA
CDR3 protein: CSVKGSGRAGYTF
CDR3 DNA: TGCAGCGTTAAGGGGTCAGGGAGGGCTGGCTACACCTTC

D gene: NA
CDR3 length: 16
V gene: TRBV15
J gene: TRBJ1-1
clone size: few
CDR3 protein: CATSRGPQGLGTEAFF
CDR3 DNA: TGTGCCACCAGCAGAGGTCCACAGGGCCTAGGGACTGAAGCTTTCTTT

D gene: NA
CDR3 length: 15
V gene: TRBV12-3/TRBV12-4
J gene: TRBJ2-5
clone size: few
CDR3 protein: CASSLGGKLQETQYF
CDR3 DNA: TGTGCCAGCAGCTTAGGGGGGAAGCTACAAGAGACCCAGTACTTC

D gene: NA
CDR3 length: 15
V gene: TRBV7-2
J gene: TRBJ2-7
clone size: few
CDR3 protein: CASSRGSDSSYEQYF
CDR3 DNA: TGTGCCAGCAGCCGAGGCTCGGACAGCTCCTACGAGCAGTACTTC

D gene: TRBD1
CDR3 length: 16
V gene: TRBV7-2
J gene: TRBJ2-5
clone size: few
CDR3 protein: CASSDEGQWTEETQYF
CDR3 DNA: TGTGCCAGCAGCGATGAGGGACAGTGGACCGAAGAGACCCAGTACTTC

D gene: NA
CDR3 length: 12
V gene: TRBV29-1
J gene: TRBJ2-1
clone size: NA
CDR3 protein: CSVEGVRGEQFF
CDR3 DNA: TGCAGCGTTGAAGGGGTACGGGGTGAGCAGTTCTTC

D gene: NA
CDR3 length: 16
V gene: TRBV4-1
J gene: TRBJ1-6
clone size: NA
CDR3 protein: CASSPDGSSYNSPLHF
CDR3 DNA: TGCGCCAGCAGCCCGGACGGAAGCTCCTATAATTCACCCCTCCACTTT

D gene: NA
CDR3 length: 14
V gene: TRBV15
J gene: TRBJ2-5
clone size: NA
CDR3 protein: CATSSVPLEKAQYF
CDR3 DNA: TGTGCCACCAGCAGCGTCCCCCTCGAGAAGGCCCAGTACTTC

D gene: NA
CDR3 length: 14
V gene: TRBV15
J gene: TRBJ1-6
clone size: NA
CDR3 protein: CASSSSLNNSPLHF
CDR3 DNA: TGTGCCAGCAGTTCCAGTCTCAATAATTCACCCCTCCACTTT

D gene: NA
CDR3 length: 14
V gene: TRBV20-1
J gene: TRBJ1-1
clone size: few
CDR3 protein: CSARDLEGNTEAFF
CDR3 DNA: TGCAGTGCTAGAGATCTAGAGGGGAACACTGAAGCTTTCTTT

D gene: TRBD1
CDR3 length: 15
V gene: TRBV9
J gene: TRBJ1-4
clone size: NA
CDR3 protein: CASSVDRADNEKLFF
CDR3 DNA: TGTGCCAGCAGCGTGGACAGGGCGGATAATGAAAAACTGTTTTTT

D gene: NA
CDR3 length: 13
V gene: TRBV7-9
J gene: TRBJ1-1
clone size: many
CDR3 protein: CASTASGNTEAFF
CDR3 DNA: TGTGCCAGCACCGCGTCGGGGAACACTGAAGCTTTCTTT

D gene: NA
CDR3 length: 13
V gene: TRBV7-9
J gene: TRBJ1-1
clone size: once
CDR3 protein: CASGLSGDTEAFF
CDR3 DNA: TGTGCCAGCGGCTTATCAGGGGACACTGAAGCTTTCTTT